Reported below is one T cell receptor beta chain. The antigen remains undetermined. Produced via immunoSEQ multiplex PCR; TCRdb's table is partial and in-frame only. The table shows 100,000 to 110,000 clones, with around 90% occurring only once. This CDR3 has 15 residues. V gave up 3 bases and J gave up 2 bases, with 11 bases separating them. Germline CDR1 is KGHSH and CDR2 is LQKENI. The data stem from a study of T cell responses to AZD1222 COVID-19 vaccine. Study details: Second-dose groups at about 4 or about 12 weeks were pooled. Study observations and caveats: Following two doses of AZD1222, Spike-specific TCR breadth and depth rose.

The source material was peripheral blood, sampled on day 0 of AZD1222 vaccination. This chain links TRBV18 with TRBJ1-3; TRBD1 might be the D (6 bases). This clonotype originated in an adult in good health. The CDR3 here is CASSPRQETGNTIYF. The CDR3 DNA reads TGTGCCAGCTCACCCCGACAGGAGACTGGAAACACCATATATTTT. The full variable domain, completed using reference TRBV18 and TRBJ1-3, is NAGVMQNPRHLVRRRGQEARLRCSPMKGHSHVYWYRQLPEEGLKFMVYLQKENIIDESGMPKERFSAEFPKEGPSILRIQQVVRGDSAAYFCASSPRQETGNTIYFGEGSWLTVV.